Listed here are 19 T cell receptor beta chains from one sample, sequenced in a study of T cell changes during pregnancy in multiple sclerosis. Sequencing was performed with immunoSEQ multiplex PCR; in TCRdb, only in-frame clones are kept and a portion is missing. The repertoire includes roughly 88,000 clones, roughly 90% of them detected once, and roughly 1.4% sits in the top ten. The sample in question was peripheral blood, obtained in the first trimester of pregnancy. Source of these receptors: a female donor with multiple sclerosis, enrolled in a pregnancy study.

This chain uses TRBV7-2 with TRBJ2-2, with 12 bases matching TRBD2. The germline V gene encodes CDR1 SGHTA and CDR2 FQGNSA. J gave up 0 bases and V 5 bases, and 4 bases lay outside the gene matches. The CDR3 has 17 residues. CDR3 amino acids: CASSTGLAGSNTGELFF. CDR3 sequence (DNA): TGTGCCAGCAGCACGGGACTAGCGGGTTCGAACACCGGGGAGCTGTTTTTT.

The chain has TRBV5-1 and TRBJ2-1, with 10 bases aligning to TRBD2. The V gene end was trimmed by 3 bases and the J gene end by 1 base; junction bases not matched to a gene: 4. The CDR3 has 16 amino acids. CDR1 and CDR2 from the germline V gene are SGHRS and YFSETQ. The CDR3 reads CASSSGLAISYNEQFF. The CDR3 nucleotides are TGCGCCAGCAGCTCGGGACTAGCGATATCCTACAATGAGCAGTTCTTC.

V is TRBV7-6 and J is TRBJ2-2, with 8 bases matching TRBD2. V was clipped by 0 bases and J by 6 bases; unmatched bases: 15. The germline V gene encodes CDR1 SGHVS and CDR2 FNYEAQ. This CDR3 region has 19 residues. The CDR3 coding sequence is TGTGCCAGCAGCTTAGCGCTAATAGCGGGACAACATGACGCCGGGGAGCTGTTTTTT. Translated, it gives CASSLALIAGQHDAGELFF.

The V call is TRBV5-6, the J call TRBJ2-7, with unresolved D. Trimming left V 0 bases short and J 7 bases short, with 8 bases between. CDR3 size: 12 residues. The germline gives CDR1 SGHDT, CDR2 YYEEEE. CDR3 loop: CASSLVQAEQYF. As DNA, the CDR3 is TGTGCCAGCAGCTTGGTCCAGGCGGAGCAGTACTTC.

The chain uses TRBV18 and TRBJ2-1, with TRBD2 matching over 10 bases. The J segment lost 2 bases and the V segment lost 3 bases, leaving 4 bases of the junction unmatched. Germline CDR1 KGHSH, CDR2 LQKENI. The CDR3 spans 16 residues. This CDR3 is CASSPPSGSAYNEQFF. CDR3 DNA sequence: TGTGCCAGCTCACCTCCTAGCGGGAGTGCCTACAATGAGCAGTTCTTC. The variable domain in full, completed from reference TRBV18 and TRBJ2-1, reads NAGVMQNPRHLVRRRGQEARLRCSPMKGHSHVYWYRQLPEEGLKFMVYLQKENIIDESGMPKERFSAEFPKEGPSILRIQQVVRGDSAAYFCASSPPSGSAYNEQFFGPGTRLTVL.

The chain has TRBV7-9 and TRBJ2-1; TRBD2 agrees at 15 bases. This CDR3 is built from 16 residues. The germline CDR1 and CDR2 sequences are SEHNR and FQNEAQ (reference sequence). J lost 7 bases, V lost 5 bases, and 6 bases had no gene match. CDR3 residues: CASSPRTSGRGNEQFF. CDR3 DNA: TGTGCCAGCAGCCCCAGGACTAGCGGGAGGGGGAATGAGCAGTTCTTC.

The CDR3 reads CASTPGPGGASTGELFF. CDR3 DNA sequence: TGTGCCAGCACCCCCGGGCCAGGGGGCGCTTCCACCGGGGAGCTGTTTTTT. The J gene is TRBJ2-2, the V gene TRBV7-7; TRBD1 matches 8 bases. The CDR3 contains 17 residues. Trimming took 7 bases from V and 4 from J; bases not matched to a gene: 14. Germline CDR1 and CDR2: SSHAT and FNYEAQ (reference sequence). The complete variable domain, with remaining parts taken from reference TRBV7-7 and TRBJ2-2, reads GAGVSQSPRYKVTKRGQDVTLRCDPISSHATLYWYQQALGQGPEFLTYFNYEAQPDKSGLPSDRFSAERPEGSISTLTIQRTEQRDSAMYRCASTPGPGGASTGELFFGEGSRLTVL.

The chain joins TRBV5-1 to TRBJ2-1, with TRBD1 matching over 8 bases. This CDR3 spans 16 amino acids. Looked up from germline, CDR1 is SGHRS and CDR2 is YFSETQ. The junction had 13 bases not matched to a gene; V was cut back by 4 bases and J by 7 bases. As DNA, the CDR3 is TGCGCCAGCAGCACCGCGGACAGGGCCCTAGGGAATGAGCAGTTCTTC. Translated: CASSTADRALGNEQFF.

This rearrangement joins TRBV28 to TRBJ2-3; perhaps TRBD1 as D (6 bases). The CDR3 has 14 amino acids. Germline V gives CDR1 MDHEN, CDR2 SYDVKM. V gave up 7 bases and J gave up 2 bases, with 13 bases separating them. The CDR3, as DNA: TGTGCCAGCACCCTGGGGGCCCCCACAGATACGCAGTATTTT. Protein product: CASTLGAPTDTQYF.

The chain uses TRBV5-1 and TRBJ1-4, with D uncertain. The germline gives CDR1 SGHRS, CDR2 YFSETQ. Trimming removed 2 bases from V and 4 bases from J, with 12 bases in between. This CDR3 comprises 15 residues. The CDR3 sequence is CASSFQGVNNEKLFF. The DNA for the CDR3 is TGCGCCAGCAGCTTCCAAGGAGTCAATAATGAAAAACTGTTTTTT.

This chain's CDR3 is CASSFAGGASGELFF. CDR3 in DNA: TGTGCCAGCAGCTTCGCAGGGGGCGCCTCCGGGGAGCTGTTTTTT. The chain has TRBV11-2 and TRBJ2-2; 8 nucleotides align to TRBD1. CDR3 length: 15 amino acids. J gave up 6 bases and V 3 bases, and 6 bases lay outside the gene matches. In germline, CDR1 is SGHAT, CDR2 FQNNGV.

This chain uses TRBV28 with TRBJ1-1; a weak D match, TRBD1 (5 bases). V dropped 2 bases and J dropped 0 bases, with 16 bases sitting between them. CDR3 length: 17 amino acids. CDR1 is MDHEN and CDR2 is SYDVKM in the germline V gene. In DNA, the CDR3 is TGTGCCAGCAGTTTACTGGGCAGGGTAGCGGTGAACACTGAAGCTTTCTTT. Its translation: CASSLLGRVAVNTEAFF.

The chain uses TRBV2 and TRBJ2-7; 9 nucleotides align to TRBD1. Germline CDR1 SNHLY, CDR2 FYNNEI. The CDR3 runs to 15 residues. After removal of 8 bases from V and 4 bases from J, the junction contained 12 bases not matched to a gene. CDR3 nucleotide sequence: TGTGCCAGCGGAAAAGCGGGACAGGGTATGTACGAGCAGTACTTC. Translated: CASGKAGQGMYEQYF.

This clone showed up just once. V gene TRBV30 combines with J gene TRBJ1-4; tentative D call: TRBD1 (6 bases). The CDR3 runs to 16 residues. Germline V lookup: CDR1 GTSNPN, CDR2 SVGIG (reference sequence). The V end was cut by 1 base, the J end by 5 bases, with 17 bases between. CDR3 nucleotides: TGTGCCTGGAGTGAGTGGGGGCGGCTAGACAATGAAAAACTGTTTTTT. Protein product: CAWSEWGRLDNEKLFF.

On this clone: Other DNA sequences in this sample translate to the same CDR3. The V gene is TRBV19, the J gene TRBJ2-7; D might be TRBD1 (6 bases). V lost 1 base and J 1 base, leaving 8 bases between the germline ends. This CDR3 is built from 14 residues. The germline V gene has CDR1 LNHDA and CDR2 SQIVND (reference sequence). The CDR3 here is CASSIAGQSYEQYF. The CDR3, as DNA: TGTGCCAGTAGTATAGCTGGACAGTCCTACGAGCAGTACTTC.

In regard to this clone: The sample carries other DNA sequences with the same CDR3. This sequence joins TRBV18 and TRBJ1-1; D may be TRBD1 (5 bases). Germline V gene sequence: CDR1 KGHSH, CDR2 LQKENI. V was clipped by 2 bases and J by 2 bases, with 9 bases between them. This CDR3 spans 14 amino acids. For the CDR3, the DNA is TGTGCCAGCTCACCAACCCAGGGAAACACTGAAGCTTTCTTT. Amino acid sequence: CASSPTQGNTEAFF.

This clone has just one count. The rearrangement joins TRBV5-1 to TRBJ1-2; D is ambiguous. The V gene lost 0 bases and the J gene lost 1 base, with 4 bases spanning the gap. Germline-derived CDR1 and CDR2 are SGHRS and YFSETQ. CDR3 length: 13 residues. As DNA, the CDR3 is TGCGCCAGCAGCTTGGACTATAACTATGGCTACACCTTC. Its translation: CASSLDYNYGYTF.

The V call is TRBV2, the J call TRBJ2-1; D is possibly TRBD1 (6 bases). This CDR3 has 12 residues. Germline V gene lookup returns CDR1 SNHLY and CDR2 FYNNEI. V was shortened by 7 bases and J by 7 bases, with 11 bases between the two germline ends. The CDR3 protein is CASTPQGNEQFF. CDR3 DNA sequence: TGTGCCAGCACCCCCCAGGGGAATGAGCAGTTCTTC.

V gene TRBV25-1 combines with J gene TRBJ1-1; TRBD1 matches 7 bases. Trimming cost V 6 bases and J 0 bases; bases outside gene matches: 7. The germline V gene has CDR1 MGHDK and CDR2 SYGVNS. This CDR3 is 15 amino acids long. CDR3 amino acids: CASRAPGQVNTEAFF. The CDR3 coding sequence is TGTGCCAGCAGAGCCCCAGGACAGGTGAACACTGAAGCTTTCTTT.